A selection of T cell receptor beta chains follows, all from one sample in a study of PD-1 blockade in classical Hodgkin lymphoma. The data were produced by immunoSEQ multiplex PCR, yet TCRdb's version contains in-frame clones alone and is incomplete. The data contain under 60,000 clones, 73% of them singletons. The material sequenced was peripheral blood mononuclear cells (PBMCs), taken at baseline. The origin of the receptors is a human donor with classical Hodgkin lymphoma. Each CDR3 is given with its conserved first and last residue. D genes are given only for firm matches.

TRBJ2-7	TRBV18	TRBD2	CASSLWISGRAGEQYF
TRBJ2-1	TRBV7-2	.	CASSLVGGKYNEQFF
TRBJ1-1	TRBV5-1	.	CASSLAENTEAFF
TRBJ1-1	TRBV19	.	CASSRGDMSVTEAFF
TRBJ2-3	TRBV9	.	CASSVVGPPDTQYF
TRBJ1-3	TRBV29-1	.	CSAQGGSGNTIYF
TRBJ2-5	TRBV9	.	CASSVNSGGGETQYF
TRBJ1-1	TRBV19	.	CASSIFGGANTEAFF
TRBJ2-5	TRBV4-1	.	CASSQSPGLGSETQYF
TRBJ1-2	TRBV4-2	.	CASSQGGGERGYTF
TRBJ1-6	TRBV6-6	.	CASRESSYNSPLHF
TRBJ2-2	TRBV11-2	TRBD1	CASSSRQGRTGELFF
TRBJ1-1	TRBV19	TRBD1	CASRPTLGQGNTEAFF
TRBJ1-1	TRBV19	.	CASSISMNTEAFF
TRBJ1-2	TRBV29-1	.	CSVEDRGLLGGYTF
TRBJ1-5	TRBV2	.	CASSYRVHQPQHF
TRBJ2-7	TRBV7-6	.	CASSPSSGTDYEQYF
TRBJ2-7	TRBV5-1	TRBD1	CASSLGGTGGASYEQYF
TRBJ1-5	TRBV5-6	TRBD1	CASSLAGGGSNQPQHF
TRBJ1-1	TRBV2	.	CASSEGTSNTEAFF
TRBJ2-2	TRBV27	.	CASSFDGFGELFF
TRBJ2-2	TRBV27	.	CASSLSQAATNTGELFF
TRBJ1-3	TRBV6-6	.	CASSSGPAGGNTIYF
TRBJ2-1	TRBV6-1	TRBD2	CASSEGYPSTSGRSNEQFF
TRBJ1-1	TRBV5-1	.	CASSFDSSPGGEAFF
TRBJ2-3	TRBV27	.	CASSFAVGRGSQYF
TRBJ2-1	TRBV5-1	TRBD1	CASSLATGQGASNEQFF
TRBJ2-1	TRBV28	TRBD2	CASSPLESREGRYNEQFF
TRBJ1-1	TRBV28	TRBD1	CASSLGRGLGAFF
TRBJ1-2	TRBV4-1	.	CASSQDPGPSYGYTF
TRBJ2-2	TRBV7-8	TRBD1	CASSLNGRGSPLDGSGELFF
TRBJ2-7	TRBV19	.	CASQGAYEQYF
TRBJ1-5	TRBV28	TRBD1	CASSLRSLGTGDQPQHF
TRBJ2-7	TRBV4-2	.	CASSQDMAVYEQYF
TRBJ1-1	TRBV7-8	.	CASSLVEGTEAFF
TRBJ2-2	TRBV7-6	.	CASSPNTGELFF
TRBJ2-7	TRBV6-1	TRBD1	CASSLGQGTYEQYF
TRBJ1-2	TRBV19	.	CASRLQGNYGYTF
TRBJ2-7	TRBV7-8	.	CASSLRARQRAYEQYF
TRBJ2-2	TRBV5-1	.	CASSLEVSGELFF
TRBJ1-2	TRBV5-1	TRBD1	CASSVGTVGSYGYTF
TRBJ2-2	TRBV12-2	.	CASRLEGRGYSNTGELFF
TRBJ2-1	TRBV2	.	CASHLVNADEQFF
TRBJ1-2	TRBV29-1	TRBD1	CSVLPGQGVNYGYTF
TRBJ2-7	TRBV5-6	.	CASSSLRSDYEQYF
TRBJ2-1	TRBV29-1	TRBD2	CSSRGREGHDEQFF
TRBJ2-7	TRBV30	.	CAWKAGWNYEQYF
TRBJ2-5	TRBV11-2	TRBD2	CASSLEGGSGPQETQYF
TRBJ2-2	TRBV2	.	CASSIVGQRTGELFF
TRBJ1-1	TRBV25-1	.	CASRPVGSGEAFF
TRBJ2-7	TRBV11-3	.	CASSLASGDEQYF
TRBJ2-2	TRBV2	.	CASTKGGLNTGELFF
TRBJ1-1	TRBV5-1	.	CAIRDSQNTEAFF
TRBJ1-4	TRBV19	.	CASRDTNEKLFF
TRBJ2-1	TRBV5-1	TRBD2	CASGGGGGRYNEQFF
TRBJ1-5	TRBV27	TRBD1	CASRPGQYSNQPQHF
TRBJ1-1	TRBV6-6	.	CASSDNVNTEAFF